This T cell receptor beta chain derives from a study of T cell repertoires in cytomegalovirus infection. General study results and limits: The response measured ex vivo was dominated by TCR beta clonotypes (HLA-C-restricted and CMV-specific). People with CMV and the relevant HLA were identified by cumulative public TCR beta family frequency.

The table lists this clonotype with many counts. Its antigen is unidentified. TCRdb used MiXCR to reprocess the reads, holding one entry per CDR3 protein. The sample lists 150,000 to 200,000 distinct CDR3 sequences, roughly 19% seen once, with 2.5% to 3% in the top ten. The CDR3 length is 17 residues. Germline CDR1 is SGHTA and CDR2 is FQGNSA. The ends lost 0 bases at V and 2 bases at J; junction bases unmatched: 4. Source material: PBMCs. The chain employs TRBV7-2 and TRBJ2-1; TRBD2 matches at 10 bases. This sequence was found in a human donor in good health (CMV status not recorded). Some clones in this sample may be carry-over from other donors' samples. The CDR3 DNA follows: TGTGCCAGCAGCTTAGCCCGGACTAGCGGAGCCTACAATGAGCAGTTCTTC. Protein product: CASSLARTSGAYNEQFF.